What follows are 20 T cell receptor beta chains derived from one specimen sequenced in a study of blood T cell repertoires in COVID-19. The protocol was immunoSEQ multiplex PCR, while the TCRdb copy is restricted to in-frame clones and leaves out a portion. The sample has 80,000 to 95,000 clones; around 81% are singletons. The sequenced material came from peripheral blood. These receptors came from an elderly man with acute or convalescent COVID-19.

This clone was seen a single time. The genes are TRBV28 and TRBJ1-4; perhaps TRBD1 as D (6 bases). The germline gives CDR1 MDHEN, CDR2 SYDVKM. Trimming took off 5 bases at V and 3 bases at J, with 16 bases between the two ends. The CDR3 extends over 16 amino acids. The CDR3 DNA reads as TGTGCCAGCAGTCGAGCTTCGAGGGGGTCTAATGAAAAACTGTTTTTT. It specifies CASSRASRGSNEKLFF.

As to this clone: One end of the junction varies from germline; a read error may be responsible. The chain has TRBV6-4 and TRBJ2-6; tentatively, D is TRBD1 (5 bases). CDR1 is MRHNA and CDR2 is SNTAGT in the germline V gene. CDR3 size: 16 residues. CDR3 residues: CAGSDSASSGANVLTF. For the CDR3, the DNA is TGTGCCGGCAGTGACAGCGCCAGCTCTGGGGCCAACGTCCTGACTTTC.

The CDR3 DNA reads as TGTGCCAGCAGTTTAGGCACATCCTACAGGGTCTACGAGCAGTACTTC. This encodes CASSLGTSYRVYEQYF. The chain joins TRBV28 to TRBJ2-7; the D gene is possibly TRBD1 (6 bases). V lost 2 bases and J 3 bases, leaving 17 bases between the germline ends. Germline CDR1 and CDR2: MDHEN and SYDVKM. There are 16 residues in the CDR3.

This chain connects TRBV28 to TRBJ2-1; D may be TRBD1 (5 bases). Between the trimmed V and J ends, which lost 5 bases and 2 bases, there was a span of 10 bases. CDR1 and CDR2 from the germline V gene are MDHEN and SYDVKM. This CDR3 is built from 14 residues. The CDR3 sequence: CASSEQVTYNEQFF. The CDR3, as DNA: TGTGCCAGCAGTGAACAGGTAACCTACAATGAGCAGTTCTTC.

The chain has TRBV19 and TRBJ2-3, with D tentatively TRBD2 (5 bases). V lost 2 bases to trimming and J lost 3 bases, with 9 bases between them. This CDR3 has 14 amino acids. Germline V gene lookup returns CDR1 LNHDA and CDR2 SQIVND (reference sequence). CDR3 DNA: TGTGCCAGTAGTATACTAGCCGGTACAGATACGCAGTATTTT. This encodes CASSILAGTDTQYF.

This clone appeared once. The V and J genes are TRBV6-1 and TRBJ2-4; 7 nucleotides agree with TRBD1. J gave up 9 bases and V 2 bases, and 7 bases lay outside the gene matches. The germline V gene has CDR1 MNHNS and CDR2 SASEGT. The CDR3 runs to 14 residues. The chain's CDR3 is CASSEMTGNGIQYF. CDR3 sequence (DNA): TGTGCCAGCAGTGAAATGACAGGGAATGGCATTCAGTACTTC.

The V and J genes are TRBV5-5 and TRBJ1-3; D might be TRBD1 (5 bases). Trimming shortened V by 0 bases and J by 0 bases, and 7 bases separated the two germline ends. The CDR3 contains 15 residues. Germline CDR1 SGHKS, CDR2 YYEKEE (reference sequence). In nucleotides, the CDR3 is TGTGCCAGCAGCTTGGTGGGGGGCTCTGGAAACACCATATATTTT. Its translation is CASSLVGGSGNTIYF. Using reference TRBV5-5 and TRBJ1-3 for the parts outside the CDR3, the full variable domain is DAGVTQSPTHLIKTRGQQVTLRCSPISGHKSVSWYQQVLGQGPQFIFQYYEKEERGRGNFPDRFSARQFPNYSSELNVNALLLGDSALYLCASSLVGGSGNTIYFGEGSWLTVV.

This clone was seen more than once but under ten times. The chain uses TRBV4-2 and TRBJ2-7; 11 bases fit TRBD2. The CDR3 consists of 15 residues. Germline trimming cut 1 base from V and 1 base from J; bases unmatched to any gene: 0. Germline lookup yields CDR1 LGHNA and CDR2 YNFKEQ. CDR3 nucleotides: TGTGCCAGCAGCCAAGGACTAGCGGGGTCCTACGAGCAGTACTTC. It translates to CASSQGLAGSYEQYF.

The rearrangement joins TRBV6-5 to TRBJ1-6; 10 positions agree with TRBD1. The germline CDR1 and CDR2 sequences are MNHEY and SVGAGI. This CDR3 has 15 residues. J was trimmed by 9 bases and V by 0 bases; bases with no gene match: 2. CDR3 region: CASSYSDRGRSPLHF. Written as DNA, the CDR3 is TGTGCCAGCAGTTACTCTGACAGGGGGCGTTCACCCCTCCACTTT.

As to this clone: Other DNA sequences in this specimen translate into the identical CDR3. V gene TRBV5-4 combines with J gene TRBJ1-2; unclear D gene. The ends were cut back, 4 bases at V and 0 bases at J, with 7 bases in the middle. This CDR3 has 13 residues. The germline V gene encodes CDR1 SGHNT and CDR2 YYREEE (reference sequence). The CDR3 bases are TGTGCCAGCAGCCCCGACTCTAACTATGGCTACACCTTC. It specifies CASSPDSNYGYTF.

In this sample, this clone turned up a few times. This chain uses TRBV27 with TRBJ1-6, with D hard to call. Germline lookup yields CDR1 MNHEY and CDR2 SMNVEV (reference sequence). V shed 2 bases and J shed 8 bases, with 10 bases lying between them. This CDR3 has 14 residues. For the CDR3, the DNA is TGTGCCAGCAGTTTAAGTTTGAGGGATTCACCCCTCCACTTT. Translated, it gives CASSLSLRDSPLHF.

This clone was recorded only once. The chain links TRBV5-4 to TRBJ2-1, with 8 bases that match TRBD2. CDR1 is SGHNT, CDR2 YYREEE, per germline (reference sequence). Germline trimming cut 6 bases from V and 8 bases from J; bases unmatched to any gene: 10. The CDR3 consists of 14 residues. The CDR3 bases are TGTGCCAGCAACCTCGTAGCGGGGTCAGATGAGCAGTTCTTC. Its translation is CASNLVAGSDEQFF.

The chain joins TRBV27 to TRBJ2-7, with 7 nucleotides matching TRBD2. Losses at the gene ends were 1 base for V and 2 bases for J; bases not matched to a gene: 5. Germline V gene data show CDR1 as MNHEY and CDR2 as SMNVEV (reference sequence). The CDR3 length is 15 residues. The CDR3 bases are TGTGCCAGCAGTTTATGGGGGGGGTTCGCCTACGAGCAGTACTTC. Protein: CASSLWGGFAYEQYF.

This clone came up a few times. Additional DNA sequences in this sample encode the identical CDR3. The chain links TRBV7-9 to TRBJ1-1; D is uncertain. CDR3 length: 14 amino acids. V was cut by 0 bases and J by 1 base, with 6 bases left in between. Germline CDR1 reads SEHNR; CDR2 reads FQNEAQ (reference sequence). The CDR3 DNA sequence: TGTGCCAGCAGCTTAGCCGGTCAGAACACTGAAGCTTTCTTT. Residues: CASSLAGQNTEAFF. Together with reference TRBV7-9 and TRBJ1-1, the CDR3 gives the full variable domain: DTGVSQNPRHKITKRGQNVTFRCDPISEHNRLYWYRQTLGQGPEFLTYFQNEAQLEKSRLLSDRFSAERPKGSFSTLEIQRTEQGDSAMYLCASSLAGQNTEAFFGQGTRLTVV.

About this clone: Other DNA sequences from this sample encode an identical CDR3 as well. The V and J genes are TRBV11-3 and TRBJ2-2; a weak D match, TRBD1 (5 bases). Germline loops: CDR1 SGHNT, CDR2 YENEEA. This CDR3 is 16 amino acids long. V dropped 0 bases and J dropped 6 bases, with 14 bases sitting between them. CDR3 protein: CASSLDGQGRAGELFF. The CDR3 DNA follows: TGTGCCAGCAGCTTAGATGGGCAGGGTCGGGCCGGGGAGCTGTTTTTT.

CDR3 sequence (DNA): TGTGCCAGCAGCCCTGGACAGTCTCGAGGAAACACCATATATTTT. Residues: CASSPGQSRGNTIYF. This rearrangement joins TRBV7-8 to TRBJ1-3; perhaps TRBD1 as D (6 bases). V lost 5 bases and J lost 4, with 15 bases in between. Germline loops: CDR1 SGHVS, CDR2 FQNEAQ. This CDR3 spans 15 amino acids.

This chain uses TRBV28 with TRBJ2-2; D gene unclear. Trimming took off 2 bases at V and 1 base at J, with 5 bases between the two ends. Germline CDR1 is MDHEN and CDR2 is SYDVKM. The CDR3 loop spans 14 amino acids. CDR3 amino acids: CASSLALNTGELFF. CDR3 in DNA: TGTGCCAGCAGTTTAGCGCTGAACACCGGGGAGCTGTTTTTT.

The chain joins TRBV7-9 to TRBJ2-5; 11 bases map to TRBD1. From germline, CDR1 is SEHNR and CDR2 FQNEAQ (reference sequence). There are 15 residues in the CDR3. V was pared by 6 bases and J by 3 bases, with 6 bases of the junction left unmatched. In DNA, the CDR3 is TGTGCCAGCAGATATGGGACAGGGGGTAAAGAGACCCAGTACTTC. Its translation: CASRYGTGGKETQYF.

The CDR3 spells CATSDRTSGRAREETQYF. The CDR3 DNA is TGTGCCACCAGTGATAGGACTAGCGGGAGGGCCAGGGAAGAGACCCAGTACTTC. The rearrangement links TRBV24-1 to TRBJ2-5, with 15 bases that match TRBD2. The length of the CDR3 is 18 residues. The germline V gene encodes CDR1 KGHDR and CDR2 SFDVKD. Trimming at V came to 3 bases and at J to 3 bases, leaving 7 bases not matched to a gene.

The CDR3 DNA reads as TGTGCCAGCAGTTACTCGTCTAGCGGGGCTGAGCAGTTCTTC. This gives the protein CASSYSSSGAEQFF. The chain links TRBV6-5 to TRBJ2-1; TRBD2 matches at 9 bases. V was pared by 0 bases and J by 9 bases, with 3 bases of the junction left unmatched. The CDR3 spans 14 residues. CDR1 MNHEY and CDR2 SVGAGI come from the germline V gene.